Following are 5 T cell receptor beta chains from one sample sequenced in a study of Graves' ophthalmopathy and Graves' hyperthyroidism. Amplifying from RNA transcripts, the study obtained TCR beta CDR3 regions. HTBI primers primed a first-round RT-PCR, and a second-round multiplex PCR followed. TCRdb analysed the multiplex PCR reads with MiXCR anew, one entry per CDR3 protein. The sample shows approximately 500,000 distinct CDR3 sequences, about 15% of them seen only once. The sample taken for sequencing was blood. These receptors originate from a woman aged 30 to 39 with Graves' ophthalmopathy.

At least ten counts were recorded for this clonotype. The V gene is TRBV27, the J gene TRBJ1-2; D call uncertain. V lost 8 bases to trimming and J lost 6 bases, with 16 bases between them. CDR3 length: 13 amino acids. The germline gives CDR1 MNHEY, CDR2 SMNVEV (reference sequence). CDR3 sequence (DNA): TGTGCCAGCGTATCATCTGTGGGGAATGGCTACACCTTC. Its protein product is CASVSSVGNGYTF.

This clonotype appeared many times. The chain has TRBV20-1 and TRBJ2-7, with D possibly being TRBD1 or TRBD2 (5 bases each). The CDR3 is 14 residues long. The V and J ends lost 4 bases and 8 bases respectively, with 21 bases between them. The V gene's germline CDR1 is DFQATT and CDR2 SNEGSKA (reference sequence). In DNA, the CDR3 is TGCAGTGCTAACGGAAGGGACCATGGGTCTCAGCAGTACTTC. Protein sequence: CSANGRDHGSQQYF.

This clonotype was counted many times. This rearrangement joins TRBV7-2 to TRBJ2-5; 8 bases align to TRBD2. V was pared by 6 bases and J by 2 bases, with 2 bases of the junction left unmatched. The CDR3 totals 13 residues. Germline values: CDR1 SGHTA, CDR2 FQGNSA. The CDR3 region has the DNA TGTGCCAGCAGGGTAGCGGGACAAGAGACCCAGTACTTC. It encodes CASRVAGQETQYF.

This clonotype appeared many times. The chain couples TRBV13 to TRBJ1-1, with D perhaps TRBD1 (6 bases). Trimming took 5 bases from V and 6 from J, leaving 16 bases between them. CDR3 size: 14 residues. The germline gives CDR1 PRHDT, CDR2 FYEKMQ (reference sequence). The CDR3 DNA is TGTGCCAGCAGCACCTATACAGGGAGTGCTGAAGCTTTCTTT. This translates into CASSTYTGSAEAFF.

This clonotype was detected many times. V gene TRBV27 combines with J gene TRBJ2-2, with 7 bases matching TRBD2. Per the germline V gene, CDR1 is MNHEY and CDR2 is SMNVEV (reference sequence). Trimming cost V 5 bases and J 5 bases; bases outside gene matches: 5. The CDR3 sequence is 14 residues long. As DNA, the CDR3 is TGTGCCAGCAGTCTAGCGGTAGGGACCGGGGAGCTGTTTTTT. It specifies CASSLAVGTGELFF.